The sequence of this T cell receptor (beta chain) was determined in a study of T-cell memory formation after mild COVID-19 (dated by TCRdb to the early 2020s). Regarding the research as a whole: Most TCR sequence clusters were specific to one of the two donors. In a couple of donors, T-cell clones that expanded and contracted after mild COVID-19 were tracked by sequencing TCRalpha and TCRbeta repertoires over time. The cohort comprised two young, previously healthy adult volunteers, one female and one male. Paper-wide results and their limitations: Only two mild cases were covered in the study, and larger cohorts including severe cases with pre-infection samples were considered necessary. Whether the second-wave clones peaking on day 37 were SARS-CoV-2 specific was not confirmed. Some responding clones were found in pre-infection memory, which suggests that pre-existing cross-reactive memory T cells took part in the SARS-CoV-2 response. Clones contracting from day 15 to 85 had balanced CD4/CD8 phenotypes, while a second wave expanding from day 15 to 37 was biased towards CD4+. Contracting CD4+ clones were located mainly in the CM and EM memory subsets, whereas CD8+ clones were found to be enriched in EMRA.

Concerning this clonotype itself: Its target antigen remains unknown. Base qualities are not provided; no much larger clone lies one nucleotide away.

From cysteine to phenylalanine, the CDR3 is 13 amino acids long. Only the CDR3 region is kept as DNA, spanning 39 bases read in frame from base 1. V trim: 8 bases; J trim: 3 bases; unmatched bases: 5. TCRdb records Illumina NovaSeq 6000 as the sequencer. cDNA libraries for TCRalpha and TCRbeta were prepared by 5'RACE using constant-segment primers, with sample barcodes and unique molecular identifiers added. RNA was extracted from every sample with Trizol reagent. Amplification of the libraries took two PCR steps, and the second step added a second sample barcode plus Illumina TruSeq adapters. The libraries were sequenced on an Illumina NovaSeq using 2 x 150 bp paired-end reads. The authors processed their data as follows. With migec v1.2.7, reads were demultiplexed and then collapsed into UMI-guided consensus sequences. Using mixcr v2.1.11, UMI consensuses were aligned to TRA and TRB V and J templates and then assembled into clonotypes. A clonotype was counted as expanded or contracted only when both edgeR and NoisET called the clonotype significant, with the noise models trained on biological replicates. For edgeR calls, the cutoffs were a false discovery rate-adjusted p below 0.01 and a log2 fold-change threshold of 1. As an exploratory analysis of dynamics, max-normalized trajectories of the 1000 most abundant clonotypes were examined with PCA combined with hierarchical clustering. Separately sequenced CD4+ and CD8+ repertoires were used to assign the CD4 or CD8 phenotype of responding clones. TCRdb took the public reads, trimmed them with fastp at Q25, ran MiXCR for clone calling and kept in-frame beta chains. Each record represents a unique CDR3 protein, reported with the most common genes and DNA among its rows. These V and J calls rely on TCRdb rather than the paper's analysis. A total of 100,000 to 130,000 distinct CDR3 sequences appear in this sample, around 17% of them only once. The ten largest make up less than 6.5% of the sample.

Ficoll-Paque density gradient centrifugation was the method used to isolate PBMCs. In this chain, TRBV12-3 or TRBV12-4 is recombined with TRBJ2-5; 8 bases in the junction line up with TRBD1. This clonotype was sampled from a man aged 18 to 30 who had mild COVID-19 (a few samples of this study predate the infection). The sample titles of this study are shuffled in the database, so cell type and time point are left out; the donor was told from shared clones. The specimen was PBMCs or a T cell subset sorted from them (not recorded which). The nucleotide sequence reads as follows: TGTGCCAGCGCGTTGGACAGGGAAGAGACCCAGTACTTC. This encodes CASALDREETQYF.